The rows below give T cell receptor beta chains drawn from one sample of a study of vaccination effects on CD4 cells after COVID-19. Assay: immunoSEQ multiplex PCR; the TCRdb copy retains only in-frame clones and omits some. The table has around 30,000 clones, roughly two thirds seen once. No antigen has been identified for these receptors. The specimen comprised CD4+ T cells from PBMCs cultured with HCoV-229E spike peptides, sampled before COVID-19 vaccination. The receptor source for this set is a human donor who received a COVID-19 vaccine. Each CDR3 is given with its conserved first and last residue. A D gene is named only where the DNA matches it firmly. The listing skips clone size in some rows; elsewhere it reads once, few, many or a size class.

clone_size: NA
d_call: TRBD1
v_call: TRBV27
j_call: TRBJ1-2
cdr3_aa: CASSLSGQGAYGYTF
cdr3_nt: TGTGCCAGCAGTTTATCGGGACAGGGGGCGTATGGCTACACCTTC

clone_size: NA
d_call: TRBD1
v_call: TRBV30
j_call: TRBJ2-2
cdr3_aa: CAWAKPGQAIGELFF
cdr3_nt: TGTGCCTGGGCGAAACCGGGACAGGCGATAGGGGAGCTGTTTTTT

clone_size: NA
d_call: TRBD2
v_call: TRBV10-3
j_call: TRBJ2-1
cdr3_aa: CAISEFELAGENEQFF
cdr3_nt: TGTGCCATCAGTGAGTTCGAGCTAGCGGGAGAAAATGAGCAGTTCTTC

clone_size: NA
d_call: NA
v_call: TRBV7-8
j_call: TRBJ1-1
cdr3_aa: CASSLAWGGANTEAFF
cdr3_nt: TGTGCCAGCAGCTTAGCGTGGGGAGGGGCGAACACTGAAGCTTTCTTT

clone_size: NA
d_call: NA
v_call: TRBV4-2
j_call: TRBJ1-2
cdr3_aa: CASTLRRGENYGYTF
cdr3_nt: TGTGCCAGCACACTAAGGAGGGGAGAAAACTATGGCTACACCTTC

clone_size: NA
d_call: TRBD1
v_call: TRBV6-5
j_call: TRBJ1-5
cdr3_aa: CASRDRGVSNQPQHF
cdr3_nt: TGTGCCAGCAGAGACAGGGGGGTAAGCAATCAGCCCCAGCATTTT

clone_size: NA
d_call: NA
v_call: TRBV6-1
j_call: TRBJ1-3
cdr3_aa: CASSDGPRSGNTIYF
cdr3_nt: TGTGCCAGCAGTGACGGACCGCGCTCTGGAAACACCATATATTTT

clone_size: NA
d_call: NA
v_call: TRBV6-2/TRBV6-3
j_call: TRBJ2-2
cdr3_aa: CASSYSMDPEDYNTGELFF
cdr3_nt: TGTGCCAGCAGTTACTCGATGGACCCCGAGGACTATAACACCGGGGAGCTGTTTTTT

clone_size: NA
d_call: TRBD2
v_call: TRBV9
j_call: TRBJ2-5
cdr3_aa: CASSPRTSGGTQYF
cdr3_nt: TGTGCCAGCAGCCCACGGACTAGCGGGGGAACCCAGTACTTC

clone_size: NA
d_call: NA
v_call: TRBV3-1/TRBV3-2
j_call: TRBJ1-3
cdr3_aa: CASSQGRSGNTIYF
cdr3_nt: TGTGCCAGCAGCCAAGGTCGCTCTGGAAACACCATATATTTT

clone_size: NA
d_call: TRBD2
v_call: TRBV5-1
j_call: TRBJ2-7
cdr3_aa: CASSYLGTSDEQYF
cdr3_nt: TGCGCCAGCAGCTATTTGGGGACTAGCGACGAGCAGTACTTC

clone_size: once
d_call: NA
v_call: TRBV5-1
j_call: TRBJ2-4
cdr3_aa: CASSLSQGKNIQYF
cdr3_nt: TGCGCCAGCAGCTTGAGTCAGGGCAAAAACATTCAGTACTTC

clone_size: NA
d_call: NA
v_call: TRBV3-1/TRBV3-2
j_call: TRBJ1-1
cdr3_aa: CASSQRSWGNTEAFF
cdr3_nt: TGTGCCAGCAGCCAAAGAAGTTGGGGGAACACTGAAGCTTTCTTT

clone_size: NA
d_call: NA
v_call: TRBV19
j_call: TRBJ2-7
cdr3_aa: CASKPGPSARLSYEQYF
cdr3_nt: TGTGCCAGCAAACCGGGACCTTCTGCACGACTTAGCTACGAGCAGTACTTC

clone_size: NA
d_call: NA
v_call: TRBV28
j_call: TRBJ2-7
cdr3_aa: CASSSPDREGYEQYF
cdr3_nt: TGTGCCAGCAGTTCCCCCGACAGGGAGGGGTACGAGCAGTACTTC

clone_size: NA
d_call: TRBD1
v_call: TRBV10-3
j_call: TRBJ2-7
cdr3_aa: CAISVDRGSEQYF
cdr3_nt: TGTGCCATCAGTGTCGACAGGGGCAGCGAGCAGTACTTC

clone_size: NA
d_call: TRBD1
v_call: TRBV7-8
j_call: TRBJ1-5
cdr3_aa: CASSGGTAYSNQPQHF
cdr3_nt: TGTGCCAGCAGCGGCGGGACAGCTTATAGCAATCAGCCCCAGCATTTT

clone_size: NA
d_call: TRBD2
v_call: TRBV6-1
j_call: TRBJ2-3
cdr3_aa: CASSEGRVRLAGAATQYF
cdr3_nt: TGTGCCAGCAGTGAAGGTCGTGTGAGACTAGCGGGAGCAGCTACGCAGTATTTT

clone_size: NA
d_call: TRBD2
v_call: TRBV30
j_call: TRBJ2-1
cdr3_aa: CACSHGGYNEQFF
cdr3_nt: TGTGCCTGTTCGCACGGGGGGTACAATGAGCAGTTCTTC

clone_size: few
d_call: NA
v_call: TRBV5-1
j_call: TRBJ1-1
cdr3_aa: CASRAQGQGAEAFF
cdr3_nt: TGCGCCAGCAGGGCACAGGGTCAGGGCGCTGAAGCTTTCTTT

clone_size: NA
d_call: NA
v_call: TRBV3-1/TRBV3-2
j_call: TRBJ2-1
cdr3_aa: CASSHIYNEQFF
cdr3_nt: TGTGCCAGCAGCCACATCTACAATGAGCAGTTCTTC

clone_size: NA
d_call: TRBD1
v_call: TRBV7-9
j_call: TRBJ1-4
cdr3_aa: CASSLRGQPNEKLFF
cdr3_nt: TGTGCCAGCAGCTTACGGGGACAGCCTAATGAAAAACTGTTTTTT

clone_size: few
d_call: NA
v_call: TRBV18
j_call: TRBJ1-1
cdr3_aa: CASSPRSENTEAFF
cdr3_nt: TGTGCCAGCTCACCACGGTCAGAAAACACTGAAGCTTTCTTT

clone_size: few
d_call: NA
v_call: TRBV30
j_call: TRBJ2-1
cdr3_aa: CAWSLHYNEQFF
cdr3_nt: TGTGCCTGGAGTCTCCACTACAATGAGCAGTTCTTC

clone_size: once
d_call: TRBD1
v_call: TRBV3-1/TRBV3-2
j_call: TRBJ1-5
cdr3_aa: CASSQVVQGAGQPQHF
cdr3_nt: TGTGCCAGCAGCCAAGTCGTACAGGGGGCGGGTCAGCCCCAGCATTTT

clone_size: NA
d_call: NA
v_call: TRBV5-1
j_call: TRBJ2-7
cdr3_aa: CASSLSARDYEQYF
cdr3_nt: TGCGCCAGCAGCTTGAGTGCCAGGGACTACGAGCAGTACTTC

clone_size: once
d_call: NA
v_call: TRBV29-1
j_call: TRBJ1-2
cdr3_aa: CSAGSTTGILGGYTF
cdr3_nt: TGCAGCGCTGGGTCGACTACGGGAATCCTGGGTGGCTACACCTTC

clone_size: few
d_call: NA
v_call: TRBV5-8
j_call: TRBJ2-2
cdr3_aa: CASTPIGRWRTGELFF
cdr3_nt: TGTGCCAGCACCCCGATCGGCAGATGGCGCACCGGGGAGCTGTTTTTT

clone_size: NA
d_call: TRBD2
v_call: TRBV25-1
j_call: TRBJ2-7
cdr3_aa: CASSEPGLEVEDEQYF
cdr3_nt: TGTGCCAGCAGTGAACCGGGACTAGAGGTGGAAGACGAGCAGTACTTC

clone_size: NA
d_call: NA
v_call: TRBV10-3
j_call: TRBJ1-2
cdr3_aa: CAISRSWGGSEGYTF
cdr3_nt: TGTGCCATCAGTCGGTCTTGGGGGGGGTCTGAAGGCTACACCTTC

clone_size: NA
d_call: NA
v_call: TRBV7-2
j_call: TRBJ1-2
cdr3_aa: CASSLGTTVFYGYTF
cdr3_nt: TGTGCCAGCAGCTTAGGAACGACAGTCTTCTATGGCTACACCTTC

clone_size: NA
d_call: TRBD2
v_call: TRBV3-1/TRBV3-2
j_call: TRBJ2-1
cdr3_aa: CASSQGWAGVGNEQFF
cdr3_nt: TGTGCCAGCAGCCAAGGGTGGGCGGGAGTCGGCAATGAGCAGTTCTTC

clone_size: NA
d_call: NA
v_call: TRBV6-4
j_call: TRBJ1-1
cdr3_aa: CASSDSDRNTEAFF
cdr3_nt: TGTGCCAGCAGTGACTCTGACCGGAACACTGAAGCTTTCTTT

clone_size: few
d_call: NA
v_call: TRBV19
j_call: TRBJ1-5
cdr3_aa: CASRLSPGGTNQPQHF
cdr3_nt: TGTGCCAGTAGATTATCTCCCGGGGGGACCAATCAGCCCCAGCATTTT

clone_size: NA
d_call: NA
v_call: TRBV3-1/TRBV3-2
j_call: TRBJ2-7
cdr3_aa: CASSPSTVSSYEQYF
cdr3_nt: TGTGCCAGCAGCCCATCGACAGTAAGCTCCTACGAGCAGTACTTC

clone_size: few
d_call: NA
v_call: TRBV6-5
j_call: TRBJ2-7
cdr3_aa: CASSQDWFAYEQYF
cdr3_nt: TGTGCCAGCAGTCAGGACTGGTTCGCCTACGAGCAGTACTTC

clone_size: NA
d_call: TRBD1
v_call: TRBV7-2
j_call: TRBJ1-2
cdr3_aa: CASSSRTGAKGYTF
cdr3_nt: TGTGCCAGCAGCTCCCGGACAGGCGCGAAGGGCTACACCTTC

clone_size: few
d_call: TRBD1
v_call: TRBV5-1
j_call: TRBJ2-2
cdr3_aa: CASSPGTGVRTGELFF
cdr3_nt: TGCGCCAGCAGCCCAGGGACAGGGGTTCGTACCGGGGAGCTGTTTTTT

clone_size: NA
d_call: TRBD1
v_call: TRBV18
j_call: TRBJ1-3
cdr3_aa: CASSTGTGVSGNTIYF
cdr3_nt: TGTGCCAGCTCAACCGGGACAGGGGTCTCTGGAAACACCATATATTTT

clone_size: once
d_call: TRBD2
v_call: TRBV5-1
j_call: TRBJ2-5
cdr3_aa: CASSPGTSGQETQYF
cdr3_nt: TGCGCCAGCAGCCCCGGGACTAGCGGTCAAGAGACCCAGTACTTC

clone_size: once
d_call: NA
v_call: TRBV4-3
j_call: TRBJ1-5
cdr3_aa: CASSQDVEVRAQPQHF
cdr3_nt: TGCGCCAGCAGCCAAGATGTAGAGGTCAGGGCCCAGCCCCAGCATTTT

clone_size: few
d_call: NA
v_call: TRBV6-4
j_call: TRBJ2-2
cdr3_aa: CASSDIATGTGELFF
cdr3_nt: TGTGCCAGCAGTGACATAGCAACGGGGACCGGGGAGCTGTTTTTT

clone_size: NA
d_call: NA
v_call: TRBV25-1
j_call: TRBJ2-3
cdr3_aa: CASSYRNTDTQYF
cdr3_nt: TGTGCCAGCAGTTACAGGAACACAGATACGCAGTATTTT

clone_size: NA
d_call: NA
v_call: TRBV12-3/TRBV12-4
j_call: TRBJ1-3
cdr3_aa: CASRGPGNTIYF
cdr3_nt: TGTGCCAGCAGGGGGCCTGGAAACACCATATATTTT

clone_size: NA
d_call: NA
v_call: TRBV2
j_call: TRBJ1-1
cdr3_aa: CASENTNTEAFF
cdr3_nt: TGTGCCAGCGAAAACACGAACACTGAAGCTTTCTTT

clone_size: NA
d_call: TRBD1
v_call: TRBV5-1
j_call: TRBJ2-3
cdr3_aa: CASSHPSLLPQGASTDTQYF
cdr3_nt: TGCGCCAGCAGCCACCCCTCCCTGCTCCCCCAGGGGGCAAGCACAGATACGCAGTATTTT

clone_size: NA
d_call: TRBD1
v_call: TRBV5-1
j_call: TRBJ1-3
cdr3_aa: CASSLAGQYSGNTIYF
cdr3_nt: TGCGCCAGCAGCTTGGCGGGACAGTACTCTGGAAACACCATATATTTT

clone_size: NA
d_call: NA
v_call: TRBV12-3/TRBV12-4
j_call: TRBJ2-7
cdr3_aa: CASSRQASYEQYF
cdr3_nt: TGTGCCAGCAGTCGCCAGGCCTCCTACGAGCAGTACTTC

clone_size: NA
d_call: TRBD2
v_call: TRBV19
j_call: TRBJ2-2
cdr3_aa: CASSIEWLAGAEHRGAVF
cdr3_nt: TGTGCCAGTAGTATAGAATGGCTAGCGGGGGCCGAACACCGGGGAGCTGTTTTT

clone_size: NA
d_call: NA
v_call: TRBV3-1/TRBV3-2
j_call: TRBJ2-7
cdr3_aa: CASSQDVSYEQYF
cdr3_nt: TGTGCCAGCAGCCAAGATGTCTCCTACGAGCAGTACTTC

clone_size: NA
d_call: NA
v_call: TRBV15
j_call: TRBJ2-1
cdr3_aa: CATSLGGNEQFF
cdr3_nt: TGTGCCACCAGCCTTGGCGGCAATGAGCAGTTCTTC

clone_size: NA
d_call: TRBD1
v_call: TRBV5-1
j_call: TRBJ2-3
cdr3_aa: CASSLGTALTDTQYF
cdr3_nt: TGCGCCAGCAGCTTAGGGACAGCACTCACAGATACGCAGTATTTT

clone_size: NA
d_call: NA
v_call: TRBV5-6
j_call: TRBJ2-3
cdr3_aa: CASSLETGAWADTQYF
cdr3_nt: TGTGCCAGCAGCCTGGAGACAGGCGCCTGGGCAGATACGCAGTATTTT

clone_size: NA
d_call: TRBD1
v_call: TRBV6-6
j_call: TRBJ2-1
cdr3_aa: CASSPGTGAYNEQFF
cdr3_nt: TGTGCCAGCAGTCCCGGGACAGGGGCCTACAATGAGCAGTTCTTC

clone_size: many
d_call: NA
v_call: TRBV19
j_call: TRBJ1-6
cdr3_aa: CASTYRDPGRSPLHF
cdr3_nt: TGTGCCAGTACCTACCGGGACCCGGGTCGCTCACCCCTCCACTTT